A selection of T cell receptor beta chains follows, all from one sample in a study of blood T cell repertoires in COVID-19. Sequencing used immunoSEQ multiplex PCR; TCRdb keeps in-frame clones, though not all of them. The data contain approximately 270,000 clones, around 81% of them singletons. Sequencing used peripheral blood. These receptors were obtained from a person aged 70 to 85 with COVID-19, enrolled during active disease. Each CDR3 is given with its conserved first and last residue. The order of the fields is CDR3 protein, CDR3 DNA, V gene, J gene, clone size, D gene. D genes are given only for firm matches. Clone size is given for some rows only: seen once, a few or many times, or a class if the clone is expanded.

CDR3aa: CASRGQRPTQETQYF; CDR3nt: TGTGCCAGCAGGGGACAGCGACCCACACAAGAGACCCAGTACTTC; v_gene: TRBV6-5; j_gene: TRBJ2-5; abundance: NA; d_gene: TRBD1
CDR3aa: CASSQPVGAGASYEQYF; CDR3nt: TGTGCCAGCAGCCAACCGGTAGGGGCGGGGGCCTCCTACGAGCAGTACTTC; v_gene: TRBV4-2; j_gene: TRBJ2-7; abundance: NA; d_gene: NA
CDR3aa: CASSIYRTGNSLPQHF; CDR3nt: TGTGCCAGTAGTATTTACCGGACAGGGAATTCTCTTCCCCAGCATTTT; v_gene: TRBV19; j_gene: TRBJ1-5; abundance: NA; d_gene: TRBD1
CDR3aa: CASRITGTGGSPLHF; CDR3nt: TGTGCCAGCAGGATAACCGGGACAGGGGGTTCACCCCTCCACTTT; v_gene: TRBV5-8; j_gene: TRBJ1-6; abundance: NA; d_gene: TRBD1
CDR3aa: CASRTMGRPSSTDTQYF; CDR3nt: TGTGCCAGCAGGACAATGGGGCGTCCGTCTAGCACAGATACGCAGTATTTT; v_gene: TRBV5-6; j_gene: TRBJ2-3; abundance: NA; d_gene: NA
CDR3aa: CASRPRRYSNQPQHF; CDR3nt: TGTGCCAGCAGGCCCCGGAGGTATAGCAATCAGCCCCAGCATTTT; v_gene: TRBV21-1; j_gene: TRBJ1-5; abundance: few; d_gene: NA
CDR3aa: CASSQDAGVNSPLHF; CDR3nt: TGTGCCAGCAGCCAAGATGCAGGGGTTAATTCACCCCTCCACTTT; v_gene: TRBV14; j_gene: TRBJ1-6; abundance: NA; d_gene: NA
CDR3aa: CASMRGQLNQPQHF; CDR3nt: TGTGCCAGTATGAGGGGACAGCTCAATCAGCCCCAGCATTTT; v_gene: TRBV19; j_gene: TRBJ1-5; abundance: NA; d_gene: TRBD1
CDR3aa: CASSLQGSTYNSPLHF; CDR3nt: TGTGCCAGCTCATTACAGGGGAGTACCTATAATTCACCCCTCCACTTT; v_gene: TRBV18; j_gene: TRBJ1-6; abundance: NA; d_gene: TRBD1
CDR3aa: CASRIRLDRNEQFF; CDR3nt: TGTGCCAGCAGAATACGGCTAGATCGCAATGAGCAGTTCTTC; v_gene: TRBV19; j_gene: TRBJ2-1; abundance: NA; d_gene: NA
CDR3aa: CASSQATGSNSPLHF; CDR3nt: TGTGCCAGCAGCCAAGCAACAGGGTCGAATTCACCCCTCCACTTT; v_gene: TRBV3-1/TRBV3-2; j_gene: TRBJ1-6; abundance: NA; d_gene: NA
CDR3aa: CASSTKQGARETQYF; CDR3nt: TGTGCCAGCAGTACAAAGCAGGGGGCAAGGGAGACCCAGTACTTC; v_gene: TRBV6-5; j_gene: TRBJ2-5; abundance: once; d_gene: TRBD1
CDR3aa: CASSYSTEGDTQYF; CDR3nt: TGTGCCAGCAGTTACTCGACGGAGGGAGATACGCAGTATTTT; v_gene: TRBV6-5; j_gene: TRBJ2-3; abundance: NA; d_gene: NA
CDR3aa: CASSEAYSGNTIYF; CDR3nt: TGCGCCAGCAGCGAGGCCTACTCTGGAAACACCATATATTTT; v_gene: TRBV5-1; j_gene: TRBJ1-3; abundance: NA; d_gene: NA
CDR3aa: CASSRDRASPLHF; CDR3nt: TGTGCCAGCAGCCGGGACAGGGCTTCACCCCTCCACTTT; v_gene: TRBV7-2; j_gene: TRBJ1-6; abundance: NA; d_gene: TRBD1
CDR3aa: CASSLGWTGDTDTQYF; CDR3nt: TGTGCCAGCAGCTTAGGGTGGACAGGGGATACAGATACGCAGTATTTT; v_gene: TRBV11-3; j_gene: TRBJ2-3; abundance: NA; d_gene: TRBD1
CDR3aa: CSADSSYEQYF; CDR3nt: TGCAGTGCGGACAGTTCCTACGAGCAGTACTTC; v_gene: TRBV20-1; j_gene: TRBJ2-7; abundance: NA; d_gene: NA
CDR3aa: CASSPAFGGTNYGYTF; CDR3nt: TGCGCCAGCAGCCCCGCCTTCGGGGGGACCAACTATGGCTACACCTTC; v_gene: TRBV4-1; j_gene: TRBJ1-2; abundance: medium-sized; d_gene: NA
CDR3aa: CATYGQGNQPQHF; CDR3nt: TGTGCCACCTATGGGCAGGGCAATCAGCCCCAGCATTTT; v_gene: TRBV6-5; j_gene: TRBJ1-5; abundance: NA; d_gene: NA
CDR3aa: CASSLSSIPNRGYTF; CDR3nt: TGTGCCAGCAGCTTAAGCTCCATCCCAAATCGTGGCTACACCTTC; v_gene: TRBV11-2; j_gene: TRBJ1-2; abundance: once; d_gene: NA
CDR3aa: CASSLTSGRTGNEQFF; CDR3nt: TGTGCCAGCAGTTTAACTAGCGGGAGGACGGGTAATGAGCAGTTCTTC; v_gene: TRBV28; j_gene: TRBJ2-1; abundance: NA; d_gene: TRBD2
CDR3aa: CASSQDYRLTGELFF; CDR3nt: TGCGCCAGCAGCCAAGACTACAGGCTCACCGGGGAGCTGTTTTTT; v_gene: TRBV4-3; j_gene: TRBJ2-2; abundance: NA; d_gene: NA
CDR3aa: CASSVALAGRTDTQYF; CDR3nt: TGTGCCAGCAGCGTAGCACTAGCGGGGCGCACAGATACGCAGTATTTT; v_gene: TRBV9; j_gene: TRBJ2-3; abundance: NA; d_gene: TRBD2
CDR3aa: CASSPTGTGNTIYF; CDR3nt: TGTGCCAGCAGCCCTACAGGGACTGGAAACACCATATATTTT; v_gene: TRBV5-4; j_gene: TRBJ1-3; abundance: NA; d_gene: NA
CDR3aa: CASSVTDRVYGGELFF; CDR3nt: TGTGCCAGCAGCGTAACTGACAGGGTTTACGGCGGGGAGCTGTTTTTT; v_gene: TRBV9; j_gene: TRBJ2-2; abundance: NA; d_gene: TRBD1
CDR3aa: CASSLFRQGGETQYF; CDR3nt: TGTGCCAGCAGCTTGTTTCGACAGGGAGGAGAGACCCAGTACTTC; v_gene: TRBV5-4; j_gene: TRBJ2-5; abundance: NA; d_gene: NA
CDR3aa: CASFSGSGIGELFF; CDR3nt: TGTGCCAGCTTCAGCGGGAGCGGTATCGGGGAGCTGTTTTTT; v_gene: TRBV6-5; j_gene: TRBJ2-2; abundance: NA; d_gene: TRBD2
CDR3aa: CASSSGVVGEQFF; CDR3nt: TGTGCCAGCAGCTCCGGGGTGGTTGGGGAGCAGTTCTTC; v_gene: TRBV7-9; j_gene: TRBJ2-1; abundance: NA; d_gene: NA
CDR3aa: CASSLWAEVRGRSPLHF; CDR3nt: TGTGCCAGCAGTTTATGGGCAGAGGTCAGGGGGCGTTCACCCCTCCACTTT; v_gene: TRBV28; j_gene: TRBJ1-6; abundance: NA; d_gene: TRBD1
CDR3aa: CASRSTGGDYGYTF; CDR3nt: TGTGCCAGCAGATCGACAGGGGGCGACTATGGCTACACCTTC; v_gene: TRBV6-5; j_gene: TRBJ1-2; abundance: NA; d_gene: TRBD1
CDR3aa: CAKRVSNQPQHF; CDR3nt: TGTGCCAAGAGGGTAAGCAATCAGCCCCAGCATTTT; v_gene: TRBV6-6; j_gene: TRBJ1-5; abundance: NA; d_gene: NA
CDR3aa: CATSDKSLYGYTF; CDR3nt: TGTGCCACCAGTGATAAATCTTTGTATGGCTACACCTTC; v_gene: TRBV24-1; j_gene: TRBJ1-2; abundance: NA; d_gene: NA
CDR3aa: CASSVLAGSDTQYF; CDR3nt: TGTGCCAGCAGTGTACTAGCTGGGTCAGATACGCAGTATTTT; v_gene: TRBV6-4; j_gene: TRBJ2-3; abundance: NA; d_gene: NA
CDR3aa: CASSIQEKQPQHF; CDR3nt: TGTGCCAGCAGTATCCAGGAAAAACAGCCCCAGCATTTT; v_gene: TRBV6-2/TRBV6-3; j_gene: TRBJ1-5; abundance: NA; d_gene: NA
CDR3aa: CASSVVGADTQYF; CDR3nt: TGTGCCAGCAGCGTAGTAGGGGCAGATACGCAGTATTTT; v_gene: TRBV9; j_gene: TRBJ2-3; abundance: NA; d_gene: NA
CDR3aa: CASGLDRGRGSGYTF; CDR3nt: TGTGCTAGTGGTTTGGACAGGGGGCGCGGGAGTGGCTACACCTTC; v_gene: TRBV12-5; j_gene: TRBJ1-2; abundance: NA; d_gene: TRBD1
CDR3aa: CASKRFMNTEAFF; CDR3nt: TGTGCCAGTAAGCGTTTCATGAACACTGAAGCTTTCTTT; v_gene: TRBV19; j_gene: TRBJ1-1; abundance: NA; d_gene: NA
CDR3aa: CAWSGPGGSNQPQHF; CDR3nt: TGTGCCTGGAGTGGTCCAGGGGGAAGCAATCAGCCCCAGCATTTT; v_gene: TRBV30; j_gene: TRBJ1-5; abundance: NA; d_gene: TRBD1
CDR3aa: CASSLAGEDTQYF; CDR3nt: TGTGCCAGCAGCTTAGCCGGGGAAGATACGCAGTATTTT; v_gene: TRBV11-2; j_gene: TRBJ2-3; abundance: NA; d_gene: NA
CDR3aa: CASSITSKETQYF; CDR3nt: TGTGCCAGTAGTATAACTAGTAAAGAGACCCAGTACTTC; v_gene: TRBV19; j_gene: TRBJ2-5; abundance: NA; d_gene: NA
CDR3aa: CAISEGQGLGYTF; CDR3nt: TGTGCCATCAGTGAAGGACAGGGTCTTGGCTACACCTTC; v_gene: TRBV10-3; j_gene: TRBJ1-2; abundance: NA; d_gene: TRBD1
CDR3aa: CASSLGVGVGGVLVEQYF; CDR3nt: TGTGCCAGCAGCTTAGGGGTTGGGGTAGGGGGTGTACTGGTGGAGCAGTACTTC; v_gene: TRBV7-6; j_gene: TRBJ2-7; abundance: NA; d_gene: NA
CDR3aa: CASSLAGVYNEQFF; CDR3nt: TGCGCCAGCAGCTTAGCGGGGGTTTACAATGAGCAGTTCTTC; v_gene: TRBV5-1; j_gene: TRBJ2-1; abundance: NA; d_gene: TRBD2
CDR3aa: CASSLVAGDSYEQYF; CDR3nt: TGTGCCAGCAGCTTAGTGGCGGGTGACTCCTACGAGCAGTACTTC; v_gene: TRBV7-9; j_gene: TRBJ2-7; abundance: NA; d_gene: NA
CDR3aa: CASSLYVGSGVGTQYF; CDR3nt: TGTGCCAGCAGTTTATATGTCGGGAGTGGGGTGGGTACGCAGTATTTT; v_gene: TRBV28; j_gene: TRBJ2-3; abundance: NA; d_gene: NA
CDR3aa: CSIWTSGGSQYF; CDR3nt: TGCAGCATATGGACTAGCGGGGGGTCTCAGTACTTC; v_gene: TRBV29-1; j_gene: TRBJ2-5; abundance: once; d_gene: TRBD2
CDR3aa: CSVERGGELFF; CDR3nt: TGCAGCGTTGAAAGGGGCGGGGAGCTGTTTTTT; v_gene: TRBV29-1; j_gene: TRBJ2-2; abundance: NA; d_gene: NA
CDR3aa: CASSLEASSGNTGELFF; CDR3nt: TGTGCCAGCAGCTTAGAGGCTTCTAGCGGAAACACCGGGGAGCTGTTTTTT; v_gene: TRBV11-3; j_gene: TRBJ2-2; abundance: NA; d_gene: TRBD2
CDR3aa: CASTIGQTTYEAFF; CDR3nt: TGTGCCAGCACAATAGGACAGACAACATATGAAGCTTTCTTT; v_gene: TRBV6-1; j_gene: TRBJ1-1; abundance: NA; d_gene: NA
CDR3aa: CASSRGQGSYEQYF; CDR3nt: TGTGCCAGTAGCCGAGGACAGGGATCCTACGAGCAGTACTTC; v_gene: TRBV19; j_gene: TRBJ2-7; abundance: once; d_gene: TRBD1
CDR3aa: CASSSKPFGTESYNEQFF; CDR3nt: TGTGCCAGCAGCTCAAAGCCCTTCGGGACAGAAAGCTACAATGAGCAGTTCTTC; v_gene: TRBV5-5; j_gene: TRBJ2-1; abundance: NA; d_gene: TRBD1
CDR3aa: CASSDMGTGINEQFF; CDR3nt: TGTGCCAGCTCAGACATGGGGACAGGGATCAATGAGCAGTTCTTC; v_gene: TRBV18; j_gene: TRBJ2-1; abundance: NA; d_gene: TRBD1
CDR3aa: CASSPLKPGLAASGQFF; CDR3nt: TGTGCCAGCAGCCCTCTGAAGCCGGGACTAGCGGCTTCAGGGCAGTTCTTC; v_gene: TRBV9; j_gene: TRBJ2-1; abundance: NA; d_gene: TRBD2
CDR3aa: CASSQRLAGTNEQFF; CDR3nt: TGCGCCAGCAGCCAACGACTAGCGGGAACCAATGAGCAGTTCTTC; v_gene: TRBV4-1; j_gene: TRBJ2-1; abundance: NA; d_gene: TRBD2
CDR3aa: CATSRGQNNSPLHF; CDR3nt: TGTGCCACCAGCAGAGGACAGAACAATTCACCCCTCCACTTT; v_gene: TRBV15; j_gene: TRBJ1-6; abundance: NA; d_gene: NA